The subject of this entry is one T cell receptor beta chain. Trimming took 7 bases from V and 5 from J, leaving 23 bases between them. The CDR3 loop spans 17 amino acids. Germline CDR1 and CDR2: LNHDA and SQIVND (reference sequence). Data came from immunoSEQ multiplex PCR; TCRdb stores just in-frame clones and leaves some out. The table includes approximately 210,000 clones, about nine tenths detected once. This entry is derived from a study of blood T cell repertoires in COVID-19. Sequencing used peripheral blood. This TCR was sampled from a young man who had recovered from COVID-19. This chain uses TRBV19 with TRBJ1-4; perhaps TRBD1 as D (6 bases). The CDR3 is CASTTLPSLGANEKLFF. CDR3 nucleotides: TGTGCCAGTACCACCCTACCCTCCTTGGGGGCCAATGAAAAACTGTTTTTT. The full variable domain, rest sourced from reference TRBV19 and TRBJ1-4, is DGGITQSPKYLFRKEGQNVTLSCEQNLNHDAMYWYRQDPGQGLRLIYYSQIVNDFQKGDIAEGYSVSREKKESFPLTVTSAQKNPTAFYLCASTTLPSLGANEKLFFGSGTQLSVL.